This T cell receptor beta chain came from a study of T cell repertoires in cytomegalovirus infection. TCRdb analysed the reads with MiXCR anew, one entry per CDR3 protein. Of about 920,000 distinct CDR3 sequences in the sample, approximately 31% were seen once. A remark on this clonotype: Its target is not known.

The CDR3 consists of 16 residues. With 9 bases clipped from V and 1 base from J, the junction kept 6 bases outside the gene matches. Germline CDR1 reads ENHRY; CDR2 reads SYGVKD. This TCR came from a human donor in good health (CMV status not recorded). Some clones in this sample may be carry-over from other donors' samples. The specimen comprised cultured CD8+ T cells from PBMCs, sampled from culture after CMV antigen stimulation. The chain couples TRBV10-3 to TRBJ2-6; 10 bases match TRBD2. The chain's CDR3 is CAIEASGGSGANVLTF. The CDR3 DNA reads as TGTGCCATTGAGGCTAGCGGGGGTTCTGGGGCCAACGTCCTGACTTTC.